Many counts were recorded for the clone carrying this T cell receptor (beta chain). This sample is part of a study of low-dose radiotherapy and immunotherapy resistance in tumors. Study background: Radiation delivery to Cohort 1 consisted of 0.5 Gy per fraction every 2 weeks, summing to 6.5 Gy. Intravenous cyclophosphamide 200 mg/m2 was given every two weeks, one day before radiation and immunotherapy.

Primers targeting TRAV and TRBV primed first-strand cDNA, covering alpha and beta chains. TCR amplification involved about 19 PCR cycles with a constant-region primer and V-primer adapter. TCRdb fed the reads into MiXCR, producing one record per CDR3 protein. The table records 100,000 or so distinct CDR3 sequences, more than 20% of them present only once. Time point here: after trial treatment. The treatment here: LDRT plus nivolumab, ipilimumab, low-dose cyclophosphamide and aspirin (RACIN trial). The starting material was PBMCs, obtained after low-dose radiotherapy plus immunotherapy. The TCR comes from a male donor with prostate cancer.

The CDR3 DNA reads TGCGCCAGCAGCCCCGGGACAGGGGGTTGGGCAACTAATGAAAAACTGTTTTTT. Translation gives CASSPGTGGWATNEKLFF. This rearrangement joins TRBV5-1 to TRBJ1-4; 11 bases match TRBD1. V lost 4 bases and J lost 0; bases outside the gene matches: 8. Germline CDR1 SGHRS, CDR2 YFSETQ. The CDR3 loop spans 18 amino acids.